This T cell receptor beta chain is from a study of blood T cell repertoires in COVID-19 (TCRdb year 2020). Concerning the study at large: Samples covering the acute and convalescent phases of COVID-19 were provided by collaborators in the United States, Italy and Spain. The prospective study material was composed of cDNA or gDNA derived from T cells, B-cell-depleted T cells, or PBMCs. The repertoires were made available in a free public database intended to serve as a resource for research on the immune response to SARS-CoV-2. Deeply sampled blood TCRbeta repertoires from subjects exposed to, actively infected with, or recovered from COVID-19 were included in the dataset. Where available, HLA class I and class II types were obtained from metadata supplied by the sample provider rather than from assay-based typing. The samples were drawn from two sources: the first 160 participants of the ongoing ImmuneRACE study, and 1,000 to 1,500 subjects contributed by 6 global collaborators. Sample metadata almost always included a de-identified subject ID, COVID-19 status, age in years and sex.

TCRbeta CDR3 regions were amplified from genomic DNA by means of the immunoSEQ Assay, a bias-controlled multiplex PCR. The published analysis was carried out like this. Within the assay, amplification of reference gene primers was used to estimate how many nucleated cells each sample contained. To quantify the absolute abundance of each unique TCRbeta CDR3 rearrangement, sequence reads were collapsed and filtered. For each sample, productive Simpson clonality was calculated as the square root of Simpson's diversity index across productive rearrangements. TCRdb re-hosts the immuneACCESS table, in-frame sequences only. Its copies lack some clones; in the studies checked, an unresolved V gene accounts for under half of them, and the cause for the rest is not known. The V and J calls and clone size come from that table; D and trimming were worked out from the DNA. This sample holds a few hundred thousand clones; 83% were observed only once. Clones ranked in the top ten supply over 1% of the sample.

In the case of this clone: It has no known antigen specificity. No per-base quality is available; no much larger clone lies one base away.

Study-wide findings and limitations: Clinical and demographic metadata were provided uncurated, with the amount varying by source and participant.

One collaborating source in Seattle enrolled patients during active infection and followed them longitudinally through the course of disease. Whole blood was collected in K2EDTA tubes by collaborating institutions according to the institutions' own protocols. For TCRbeta analysis, collaborators shipped samples in one of three forms: frozen whole blood, isolated PBMCs, or DNA extracted from either of those sample types. Source material: peripheral blood. This receptor was identified in a woman in her 30s with COVID-19, enrolled during active disease.

The DNA sequence is as follows: TGTGCCAGCAGTGATCCGGGACAGGGTACCTACGAGCAGTACTTC. This gives the protein CASSDPGQGTYEQYF. The chain employs TRBV25-1 and TRBJ2-7, with 9 central nucleotides matching TRBD1. Measured from the cysteine to the phenylalanine, the CDR3 is 15 residues long. Here the CDR3 DNA is all that survives: 45 bases in frame from base 1. CDR1 MGHDK and CDR2 SYGVNS are derived from the germline V gene. V is cut back by 3 bases and J by 2 bases, with 5 bases in the junction unmatched.